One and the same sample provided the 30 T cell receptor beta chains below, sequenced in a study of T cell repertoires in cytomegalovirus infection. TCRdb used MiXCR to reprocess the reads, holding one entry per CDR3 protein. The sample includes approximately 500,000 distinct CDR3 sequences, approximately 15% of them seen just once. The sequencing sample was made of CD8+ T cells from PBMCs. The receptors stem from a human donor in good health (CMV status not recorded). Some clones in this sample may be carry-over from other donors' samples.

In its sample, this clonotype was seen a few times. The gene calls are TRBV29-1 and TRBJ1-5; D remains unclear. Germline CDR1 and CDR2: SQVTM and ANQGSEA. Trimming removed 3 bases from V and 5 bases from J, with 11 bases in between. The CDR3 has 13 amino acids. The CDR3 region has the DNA TGCAGCGTTGAGGTGGACGGCTATCAGCCCCAGCATTTT. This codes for CSVEVDGYQPQHF.

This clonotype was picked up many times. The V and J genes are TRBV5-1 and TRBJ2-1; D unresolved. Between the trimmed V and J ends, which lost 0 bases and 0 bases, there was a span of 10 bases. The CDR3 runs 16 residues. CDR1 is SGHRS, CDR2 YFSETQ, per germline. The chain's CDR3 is CASSLAAFSSYNEQFF. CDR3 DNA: TGCGCCAGCAGCTTGGCAGCCTTTAGCTCCTACAATGAGCAGTTCTTC.

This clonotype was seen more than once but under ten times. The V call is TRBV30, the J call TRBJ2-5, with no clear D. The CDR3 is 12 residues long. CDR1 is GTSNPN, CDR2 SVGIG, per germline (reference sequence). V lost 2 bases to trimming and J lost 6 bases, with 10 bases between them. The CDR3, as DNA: TGTGCCTGGAGTTCCGATCTTCAGACCCAGTACTTC. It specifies CAWSSDLQTQYF.

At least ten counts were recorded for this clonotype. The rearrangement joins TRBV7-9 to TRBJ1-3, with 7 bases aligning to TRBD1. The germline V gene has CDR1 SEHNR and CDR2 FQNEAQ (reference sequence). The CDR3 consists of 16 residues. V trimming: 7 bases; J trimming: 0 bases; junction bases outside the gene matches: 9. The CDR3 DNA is TGTGCCAGCATCGAAGTTTCAGGGGGCTCTGGAAACACCATATATTTT. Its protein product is CASIEVSGGSGNTIYF.

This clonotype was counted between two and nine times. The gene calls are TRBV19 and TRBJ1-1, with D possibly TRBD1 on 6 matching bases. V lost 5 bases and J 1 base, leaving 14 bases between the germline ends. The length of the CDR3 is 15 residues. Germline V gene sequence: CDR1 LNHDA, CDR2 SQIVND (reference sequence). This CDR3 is CASSQRGPPNTEAFF. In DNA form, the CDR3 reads TGTGCCAGTAGTCAGCGGGGGCCCCCGAACACTGAAGCTTTCTTT. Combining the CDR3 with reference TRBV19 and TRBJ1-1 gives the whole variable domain DGGITQSPKYLFRKEGQNVTLSCEQNLNHDAMYWYRQDPGQGLRLIYYSQIVNDFQKGDIAEGYSVSREKKESFPLTVTSAQKNPTAFYLCASSQRGPPNTEAFFGQGTRLTVV.

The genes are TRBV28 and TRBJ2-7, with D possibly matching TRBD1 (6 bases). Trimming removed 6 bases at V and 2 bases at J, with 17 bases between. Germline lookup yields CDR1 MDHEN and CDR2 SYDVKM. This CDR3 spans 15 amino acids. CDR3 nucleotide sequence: TGTGCCAGCAGGTCCCACAGGGCCGGACCCTACGAGCAGTACTTC. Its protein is CASRSHRAGPYEQYF.

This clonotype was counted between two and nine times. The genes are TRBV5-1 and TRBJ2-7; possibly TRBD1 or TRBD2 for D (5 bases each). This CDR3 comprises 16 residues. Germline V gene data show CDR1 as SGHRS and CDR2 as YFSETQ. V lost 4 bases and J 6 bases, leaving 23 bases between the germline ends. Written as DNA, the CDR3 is TGCGCCAGCAGCGCCTTACGGGGTCAGGGTCCTGTCGAGCAGTACTTC. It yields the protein CASSALRGQGPVEQYF.

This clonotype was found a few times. The CDR3 loop is CASSYSGTGTDTQYF. CDR3 bases: TGTGCCAGCAGCTACTCCGGGACAGGCACAGATACGCAGTATTTT. The chain combines TRBV12-3 or TRBV12-4 with TRBJ2-3, with 7 positions matching TRBD1. This CDR3 is built from 15 residues. With 6 bases clipped from V and 1 base from J, the junction kept 7 bases outside the gene matches.

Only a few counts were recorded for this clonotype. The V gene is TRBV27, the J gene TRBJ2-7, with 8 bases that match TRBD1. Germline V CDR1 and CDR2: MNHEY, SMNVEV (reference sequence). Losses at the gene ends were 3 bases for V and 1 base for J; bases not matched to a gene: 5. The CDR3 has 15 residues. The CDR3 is CASSLVGQGSYEQYF. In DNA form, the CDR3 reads TGTGCCAGCAGTTTGGTCGGACAGGGATCCTACGAGCAGTACTTC.

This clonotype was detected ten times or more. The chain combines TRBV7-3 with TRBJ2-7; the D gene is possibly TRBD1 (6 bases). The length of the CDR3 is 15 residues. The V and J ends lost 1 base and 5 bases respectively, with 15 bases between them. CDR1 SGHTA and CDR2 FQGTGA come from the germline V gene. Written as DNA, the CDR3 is TGTGCCAGCAGCTTAATTCGGGCACAGGGACACGAGCAGTACTTC. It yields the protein CASSLIRAQGHEQYF.

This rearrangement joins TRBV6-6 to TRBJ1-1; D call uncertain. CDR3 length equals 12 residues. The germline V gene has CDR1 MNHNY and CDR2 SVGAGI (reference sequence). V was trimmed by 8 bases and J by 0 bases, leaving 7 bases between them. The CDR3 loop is CASVALNTEAFF. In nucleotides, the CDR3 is TGTGCCAGCGTCGCCCTGAACACTGAAGCTTTCTTT.

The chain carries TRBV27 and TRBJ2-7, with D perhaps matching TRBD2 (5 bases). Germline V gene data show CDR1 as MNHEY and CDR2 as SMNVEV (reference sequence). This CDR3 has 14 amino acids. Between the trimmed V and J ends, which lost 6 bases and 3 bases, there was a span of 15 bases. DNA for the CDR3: TGTGCCAGCAGCCCCCTCGGGGAACACTACGAGCAGTACTTC. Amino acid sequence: CASSPLGEHYEQYF.

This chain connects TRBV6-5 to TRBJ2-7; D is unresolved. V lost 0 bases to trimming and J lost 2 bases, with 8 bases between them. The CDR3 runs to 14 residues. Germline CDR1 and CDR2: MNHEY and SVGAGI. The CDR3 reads CASSYSGSAYEQYF. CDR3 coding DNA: TGTGCCAGCAGTTACTCGGGAAGCGCCTACGAGCAGTACTTC.

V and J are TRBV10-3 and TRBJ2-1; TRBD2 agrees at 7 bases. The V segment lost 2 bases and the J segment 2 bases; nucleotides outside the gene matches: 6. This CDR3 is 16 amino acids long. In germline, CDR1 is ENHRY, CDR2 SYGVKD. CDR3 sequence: CAISETRESTYNEQFF. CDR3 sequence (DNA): TGTGCCATCAGTGAGACGCGGGAGTCCACCTACAATGAGCAGTTCTTC.

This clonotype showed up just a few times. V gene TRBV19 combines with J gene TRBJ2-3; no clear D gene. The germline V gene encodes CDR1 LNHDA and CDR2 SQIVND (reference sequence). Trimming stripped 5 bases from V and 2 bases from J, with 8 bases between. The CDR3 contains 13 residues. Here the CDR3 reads CASSADPTDTQYF. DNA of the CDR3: TGTGCCAGTAGTGCAGACCCCACAGATACGCAGTATTTT.

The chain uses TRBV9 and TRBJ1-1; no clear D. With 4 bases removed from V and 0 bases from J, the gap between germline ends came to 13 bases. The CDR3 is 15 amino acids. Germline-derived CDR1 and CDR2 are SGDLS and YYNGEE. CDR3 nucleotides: TGTGCCAGCAGCCCTTCGACGGAACTGAACACTGAAGCTTTCTTT. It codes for CASSPSTELNTEAFF.

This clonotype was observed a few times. The DNA for the CDR3 is TGCAGCGCCGAAGGTGGATCGACGAACACTGAAGCTTTCTTT. Translating it yields CSAEGGSTNTEAFF. V and J are TRBV29-1 and TRBJ1-1; D ambiguous. The CDR3 covers 14 residues. V was trimmed by 7 bases and J by 1 base, leaving 16 bases between them. Germline-derived CDR1 and CDR2 are SQVTM and ANQGSEA.

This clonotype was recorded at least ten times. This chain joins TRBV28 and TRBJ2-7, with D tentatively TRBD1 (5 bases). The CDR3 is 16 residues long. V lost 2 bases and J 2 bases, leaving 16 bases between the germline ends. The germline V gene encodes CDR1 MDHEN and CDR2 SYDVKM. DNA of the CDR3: TGTGCCAGCAGTTTAGTGTCCCCGGACACAGCCTACGAGCAGTACTTC. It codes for CASSLVSPDTAYEQYF.

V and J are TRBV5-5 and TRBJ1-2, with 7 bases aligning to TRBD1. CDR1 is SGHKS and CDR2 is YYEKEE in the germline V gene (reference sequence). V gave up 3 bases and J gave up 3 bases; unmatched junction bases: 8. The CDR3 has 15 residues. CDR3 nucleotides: TGTGCCAGCAGCTCGCCCCGGGACAGCTACTATGGCTACACCTTC. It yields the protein CASSSPRDSYYGYTF.

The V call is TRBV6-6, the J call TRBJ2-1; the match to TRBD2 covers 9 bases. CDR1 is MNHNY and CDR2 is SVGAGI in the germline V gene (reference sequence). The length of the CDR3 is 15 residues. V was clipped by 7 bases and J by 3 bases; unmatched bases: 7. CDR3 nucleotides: TGTGCCAGCAAGCCTAGCGGGACGGGCTACAATGAGCAGTTCTTC. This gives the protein CASKPSGTGYNEQFF.

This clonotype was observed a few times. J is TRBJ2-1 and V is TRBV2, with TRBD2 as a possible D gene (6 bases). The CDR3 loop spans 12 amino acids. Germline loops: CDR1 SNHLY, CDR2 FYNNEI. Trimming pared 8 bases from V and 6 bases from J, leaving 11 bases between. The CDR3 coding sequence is TGTGCCAGCTACTCTAGCGTCAATGAGCAGTTCTTC. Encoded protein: CASYSSVNEQFF.

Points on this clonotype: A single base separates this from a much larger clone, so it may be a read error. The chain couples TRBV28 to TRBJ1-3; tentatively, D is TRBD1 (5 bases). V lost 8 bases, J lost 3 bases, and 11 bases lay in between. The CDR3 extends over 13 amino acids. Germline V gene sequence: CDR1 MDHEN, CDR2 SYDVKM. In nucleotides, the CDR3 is TGTGCCAGCGTGGGGCCCTATGGAAACACCATATATTTT. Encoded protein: CASVGPYGNTIYF.

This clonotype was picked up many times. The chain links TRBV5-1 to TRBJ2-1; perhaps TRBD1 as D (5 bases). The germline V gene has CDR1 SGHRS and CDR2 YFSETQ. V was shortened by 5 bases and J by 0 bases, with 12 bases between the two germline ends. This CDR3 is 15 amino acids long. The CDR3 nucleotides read TGCGCCAGCAGTGATAGACAGAGCTCCTACAATGAGCAGTTCTTC. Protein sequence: CASSDRQSSYNEQFF.

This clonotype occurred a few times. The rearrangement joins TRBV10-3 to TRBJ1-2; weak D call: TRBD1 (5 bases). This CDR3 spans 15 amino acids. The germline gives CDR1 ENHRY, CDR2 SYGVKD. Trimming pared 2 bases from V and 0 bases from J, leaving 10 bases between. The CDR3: CAISEGASANYGYTF. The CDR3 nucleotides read TGTGCCATCAGTGAGGGGGCATCAGCTAACTATGGCTACACCTTC.

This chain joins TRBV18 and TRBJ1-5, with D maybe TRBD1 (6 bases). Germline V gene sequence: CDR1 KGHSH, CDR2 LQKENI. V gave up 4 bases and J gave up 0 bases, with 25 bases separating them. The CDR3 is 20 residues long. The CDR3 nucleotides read TGTGCCAGCTCACACCTTCCGGGACACACCAGGGACTATAGCAATCAGCCCCAGCATTTT. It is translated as CASSHLPGHTRDYSNQPQHF.

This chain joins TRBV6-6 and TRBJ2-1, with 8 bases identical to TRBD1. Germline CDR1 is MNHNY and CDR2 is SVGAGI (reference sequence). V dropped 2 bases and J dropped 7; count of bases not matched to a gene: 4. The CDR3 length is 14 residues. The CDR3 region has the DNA TGTGCCAGCAGTTACGGCAGGGGGCAGAATGAGCAGTTCTTC. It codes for CASSYGRGQNEQFF.

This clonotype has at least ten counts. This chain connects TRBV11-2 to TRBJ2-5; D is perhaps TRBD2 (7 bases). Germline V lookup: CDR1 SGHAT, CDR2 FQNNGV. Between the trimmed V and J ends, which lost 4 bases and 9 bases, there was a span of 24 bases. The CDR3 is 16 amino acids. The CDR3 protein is CASSSFRGRERVSQYF. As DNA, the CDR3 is TGTGCCAGCAGCTCTTTTCGGGGGCGGGAGCGTGTGTCCCAGTACTTC.

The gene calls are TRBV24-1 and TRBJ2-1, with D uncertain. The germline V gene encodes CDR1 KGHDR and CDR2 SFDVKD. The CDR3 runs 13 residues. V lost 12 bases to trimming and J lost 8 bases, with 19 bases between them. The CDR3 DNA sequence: TGTGCCCTGCTTGGTTGGGGTGAGGATGAGCAGTTCTTC. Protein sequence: CALLGWGEDEQFF.

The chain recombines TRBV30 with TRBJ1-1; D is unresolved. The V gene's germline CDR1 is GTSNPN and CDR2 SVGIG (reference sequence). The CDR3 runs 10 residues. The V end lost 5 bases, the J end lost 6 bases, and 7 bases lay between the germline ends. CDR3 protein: CAWGQPEAFF. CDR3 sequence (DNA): TGTGCCTGGGGCCAACCTGAAGCTTTCTTT.

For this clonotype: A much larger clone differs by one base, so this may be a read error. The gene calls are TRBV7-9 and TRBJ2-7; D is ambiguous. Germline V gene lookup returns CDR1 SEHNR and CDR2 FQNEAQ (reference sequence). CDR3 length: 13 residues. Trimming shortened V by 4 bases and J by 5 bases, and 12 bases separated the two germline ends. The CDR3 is CASSWWSDDEQYF. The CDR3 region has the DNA TGTGCCAGCAGCTGGTGGAGTGACGACGAGCAGTACTTC.